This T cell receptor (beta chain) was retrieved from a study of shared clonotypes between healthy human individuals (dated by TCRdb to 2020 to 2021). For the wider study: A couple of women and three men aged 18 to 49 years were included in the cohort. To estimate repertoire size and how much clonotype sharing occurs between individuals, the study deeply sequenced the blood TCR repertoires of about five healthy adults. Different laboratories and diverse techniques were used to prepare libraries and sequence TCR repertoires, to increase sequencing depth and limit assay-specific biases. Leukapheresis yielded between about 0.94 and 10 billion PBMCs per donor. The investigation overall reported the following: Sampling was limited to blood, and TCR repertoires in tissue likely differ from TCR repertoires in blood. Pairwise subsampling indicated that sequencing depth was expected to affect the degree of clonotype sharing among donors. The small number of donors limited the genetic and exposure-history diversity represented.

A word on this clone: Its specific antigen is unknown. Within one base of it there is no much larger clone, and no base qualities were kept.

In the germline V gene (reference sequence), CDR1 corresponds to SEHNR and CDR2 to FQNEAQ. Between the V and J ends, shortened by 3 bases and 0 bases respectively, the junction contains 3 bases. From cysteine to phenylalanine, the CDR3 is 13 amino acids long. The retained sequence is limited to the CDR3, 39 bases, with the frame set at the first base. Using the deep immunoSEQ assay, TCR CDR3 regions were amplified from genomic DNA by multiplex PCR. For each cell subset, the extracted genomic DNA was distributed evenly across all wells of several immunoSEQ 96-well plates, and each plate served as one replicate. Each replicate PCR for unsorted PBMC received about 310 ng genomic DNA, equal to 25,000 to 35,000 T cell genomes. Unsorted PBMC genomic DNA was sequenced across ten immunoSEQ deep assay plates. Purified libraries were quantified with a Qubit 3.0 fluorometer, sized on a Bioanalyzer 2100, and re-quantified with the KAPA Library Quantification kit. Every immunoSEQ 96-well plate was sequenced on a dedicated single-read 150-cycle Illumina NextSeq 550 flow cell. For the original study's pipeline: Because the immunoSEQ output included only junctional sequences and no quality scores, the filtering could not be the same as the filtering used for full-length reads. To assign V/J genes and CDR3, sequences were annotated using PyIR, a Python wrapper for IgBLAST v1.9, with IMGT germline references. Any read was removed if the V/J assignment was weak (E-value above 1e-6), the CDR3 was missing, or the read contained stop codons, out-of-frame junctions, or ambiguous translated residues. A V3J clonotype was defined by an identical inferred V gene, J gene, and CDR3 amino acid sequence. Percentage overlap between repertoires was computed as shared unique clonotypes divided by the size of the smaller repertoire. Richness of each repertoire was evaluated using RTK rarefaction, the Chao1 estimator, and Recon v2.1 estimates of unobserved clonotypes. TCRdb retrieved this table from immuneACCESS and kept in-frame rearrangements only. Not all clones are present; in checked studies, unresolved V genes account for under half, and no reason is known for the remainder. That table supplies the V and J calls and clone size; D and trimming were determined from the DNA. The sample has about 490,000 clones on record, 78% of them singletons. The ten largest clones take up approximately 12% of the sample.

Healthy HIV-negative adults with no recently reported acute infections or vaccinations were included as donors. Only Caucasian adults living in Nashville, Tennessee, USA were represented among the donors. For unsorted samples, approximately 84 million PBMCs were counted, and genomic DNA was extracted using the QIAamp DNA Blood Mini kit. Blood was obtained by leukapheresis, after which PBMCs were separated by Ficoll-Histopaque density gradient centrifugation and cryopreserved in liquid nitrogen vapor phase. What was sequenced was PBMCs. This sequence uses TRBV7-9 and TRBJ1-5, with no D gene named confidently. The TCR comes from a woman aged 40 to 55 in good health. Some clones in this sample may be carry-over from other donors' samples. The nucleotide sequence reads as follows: TGTGCCAGCAGCTTCACTAGCAATCAGCCCCAGCATTTT. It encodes CASSFTSNQPQHF.